Shown below are 30 T cell receptor beta chains from a single sample sequenced in a study of T cell repertoires in cytomegalovirus infection. TCRdb used MiXCR to reprocess the reads, holding one entry per CDR3 protein. The sample holds under 800,000 distinct CDR3 sequences, 24% seen once. The sequenced sample was CD8+ T cells from PBMCs. These receptors were collected from a human donor in good health (CMV status not recorded). Some clones in this sample may be carry-over from other donors' samples.

This clonotype was seen at least ten times. V usage is TRBV7-8 and J usage is TRBJ1-2; 7 bases line up with TRBD1. Germline values: CDR1 SGHVS, CDR2 FQNEAQ. This CDR3 spans 14 amino acids. V lost 5 bases and J lost 4; bases outside the gene matches: 7. The DNA of the CDR3 is TGTGCCAGCAGCATCCGACAGGGAGGCTATGGCTACACCTTC. Translation: CASSIRQGGYGYTF.

The V and J genes are TRBV19 and TRBJ2-5; D perhaps matches TRBD1 (6 bases). Germline V gene data show CDR1 as LNHDA and CDR2 as SQIVND (reference sequence). The CDR3 is 15 residues long. V lost 0 bases and J lost 3, with 11 bases in between. CDR3 loop: CASSIDLSGEETQYF. In DNA, the CDR3 is TGTGCCAGTAGTATAGATCTCTCAGGGGAAGAGACCCAGTACTTC. The complete variable domain, with remaining parts taken from reference TRBV19 and TRBJ2-5, reads DGGITQSPKYLFRKEGQNVTLSCEQNLNHDAMYWYRQDPGQGLRLIYYSQIVNDFQKGDIAEGYSVSREKKESFPLTVTSAQKNPTAFYLCASSIDLSGEETQYFGPGTRLLVL.

The chain carries TRBV29-1 and TRBJ1-1; D gene uncertain. V was pared by 5 bases and J by 10 bases, with 11 bases between. The CDR3 is 10 amino acids. Germline-derived CDR1 and CDR2 are SQVTM and ANQGSEA. The CDR3 coding sequence is TGCAGCGTTTCAGCCTCGGGAGCTTTCTTT. This encodes CSVSASGAFF.

In regard to this clonotype: Just one base apart from a much larger clone, this may be a read error. The J gene is TRBJ2-4, the V gene TRBV11-3, with unresolved D. CDR1 SGHNT and CDR2 YENEEA come from the germline V gene. Trimming cost V 5 bases and J 6 bases, with 11 bases left between them. The CDR3 loop spans 13 amino acids. CDR3 protein: CASSEGLGNIQYF. CDR3 in DNA: TGTGCCAGCAGCGAAGGGTTGGGAAACATTCAGTACTTC.

This clonotype showed up many times. V gene TRBV7-3 combines with J gene TRBJ2-3; D call uncertain. Between the trimmed V and J ends, which lost 1 base and 3 bases, there was a span of 14 bases. CDR1 SGHTA and CDR2 FQGTGA come from the germline V gene. CDR3 length: 16 residues. Here the CDR3 reads CASSLRGRVPTDTQYF. The CDR3 DNA is TGTGCCAGCAGCTTAAGGGGTCGCGTTCCGACAGATACGCAGTATTTT.

This clonotype turned up a few times. The genes are TRBV6-2 or TRBV6-3 and TRBJ2-4; D gene ambiguous. This CDR3 spans 14 amino acids. V lost 6 bases, J lost 4 bases, and 13 bases lay in between. The germline V gene encodes CDR1 MNHEY and CDR2 SVGEGT. CDR3 bases: TGTGCCAGCAGCCTCGACGTGGGGAAAAACATTCAGTACTTC. It translates to CASSLDVGKNIQYF.

This clonotype was counted only a few times. The chain has TRBV10-3 and TRBJ1-1; 8 bases line up with TRBD1. The length of the CDR3 is 14 residues. J lost 0 bases, V lost 7 bases, and 4 bases had no gene match. Per the germline V gene, CDR1 is ENHRY and CDR2 is SYGVKD. CDR3 in DNA: TGTGCCATCAACCCGACAGGGGTGAACACTGAAGCTTTCTTT. It is translated as CAINPTGVNTEAFF.

The chain is built from TRBV24-1 and TRBJ2-6; D gene uncertain. The CDR3 is 15 amino acids. Germline V gene data show CDR1 as KGHDR and CDR2 as SFDVKD. V lost 3 bases and J 0 bases, leaving 5 bases between the germline ends. This chain's CDR3 is CATSDPHSGANVLTF. CDR3 DNA sequence: TGTGCCACCAGTGATCCCCACTCTGGGGCCAACGTCCTGACTTTC.

This clonotype has ten or more counts. The chain employs TRBV7-2 and TRBJ1-2; 11 bases are a match to TRBD1. In germline, CDR1 is SGHTA, CDR2 FQGNSA. The CDR3 sequence is 15 residues long. With 4 bases clipped from V and 6 bases from J, the junction kept 7 bases outside the gene matches. CDR3 in amino acids: CASSYSRTGGHGYTF. The CDR3 nucleotides read TGTGCCAGCAGCTACTCCAGGACAGGGGGCCATGGCTACACCTTC.

This clonotype was detected many times. CDR3 sequence: CASSRPRRSGTEAFF. The CDR3, as DNA: TGTGCCAGCAGCCGACCCAGGAGAAGTGGCACTGAAGCTTTCTTT. The genes are TRBV28 and TRBJ1-1; D is uncertain. The CDR3 runs 15 residues. The V end lost 6 bases, the J end lost 4 bases, and 18 bases lay between the germline ends. Germline assignment: CDR1 MDHEN and CDR2 SYDVKM.

The table lists this clonotype with a few counts. J is TRBJ1-5 and V is TRBV5-6; 7 nucleotides align to TRBD1. This CDR3 region has 16 residues. The germline gives CDR1 SGHDT, CDR2 YYEEEE. V lost 4 bases and J lost 1; bases outside the gene matches: 8. CDR3 sequence reads: CASSRTGEVSNQPQHF. The CDR3 nucleotides are TGTGCCAGCAGCCGAACAGGGGAGGTGAGCAATCAGCCCCAGCATTTT. The full variable domain, its missing parts supplied by reference TRBV5-6 and TRBJ1-5, is DAGVTQSPTHLIKTRGQQVTLRCSPKSGHDTVSWYQQALGQGPQFIFQYYEEEERQRGNFPDRFSGHQFPNYSSELNVNALLLGDSALYLCASSRTGEVSNQPQHFGDGTRLSIL.

Only a few counts were recorded for this clonotype. The V and J genes are TRBV10-3 and TRBJ1-3; TRBD1 aligns across 8 bases. CDR3 length: 16 amino acids. J lost 0 bases, V lost 6 bases, and 7 bases had no gene match. Germline V gene lookup returns CDR1 ENHRY and CDR2 SYGVKD. Written as DNA, the CDR3 is TGTGCCATCAGAGGGACAGGTCCGCACTCTGGAAACACCATATATTTT. It specifies CAIRGTGPHSGNTIYF.

The chain joins TRBV5-6 to TRBJ2-1, with TRBD2 matching over 7 bases. The V gene end was trimmed by 4 bases and the J gene end by 3 bases; junction bases not matched to a gene: 10. Germline lookup yields CDR1 SGHDT and CDR2 YYEEEE. The CDR3 has 16 amino acids. The CDR3 DNA follows: TGTGCCAGCAGCACTGTTTGGGGGGGAGTCTACAATGAGCAGTTCTTC. Translated: CASSTVWGGVYNEQFF. The entire variable domain, with the rest obtained from reference TRBV5-6 and TRBJ2-1, is as follows: DAGVTQSPTHLIKTRGQQVTLRCSPKSGHDTVSWYQQALGQGPQFIFQYYEEEERQRGNFPDRFSGHQFPNYSSELNVNALLLGDSALYLCASSTVWGGVYNEQFFGPGTRLTVL.

This clonotype showed up many times. The chain joins TRBV6-2 or TRBV6-3 to TRBJ2-7; 9 nucleotides match TRBD1. Germline V gene lookup returns CDR1 MNHEY and CDR2 SVGEGT. The CDR3 length is 14 residues. The trim removed 6 bases at V and 3 bases at J, leaving 6 bases unmatched. The CDR3 DNA sequence: TGTGCCAGCAGCGACAGGGGGGGCGTCTACGAGCAGTACGTC. It yields the protein CASSDRGGVYEQYV.

J is TRBJ2-1 and V is TRBV5-4; 7 nucleotides line up with TRBD1. CDR3 length: 16 amino acids. The germline V gene encodes CDR1 SGHNT and CDR2 YYREEE (reference sequence). J lost 8 bases, V lost 2 bases, and 13 bases had no gene match. CDR3 residues: CASSFQGQAPFDEQFF. The CDR3 DNA reads as TGTGCCAGCAGCTTCCAAGGACAGGCGCCGTTTGATGAGCAGTTCTTC.

This clonotype appeared a few times. Because the CDR3's place on the DNA is in doubt, the DNA is left out and the CDR3 is given as listed by TCRdb. The genes are TRBV2 and TRBJ2-2; no DNA check was done on the table's D call, TRBD2. The CDR3 length is 15 residues, termini included. Germline CDR1 SNHLY, CDR2 FYNNEI. The CDR3 loop is CASSSSWREGGELFF.

V is TRBV20-1 and J is TRBJ1-5; no reliable D call. This CDR3 has 14 residues. V was pared by 6 bases and J by 5 bases, with 17 bases between. The germline gives CDR1 DFQATT, CDR2 SNEGSKA (reference sequence). CDR3 sequence: CSAPLVFGDQPQHF. The CDR3 DNA follows: TGCAGTGCCCCATTGGTATTCGGGGATCAGCCCCAGCATTTT.

This clonotype has only a few counts. The DNA for the CDR3 is TGTGCCAGCGGGACAGGCCTCCACAATGAGCAGTTCTTC. It codes for CASGTGLHNEQFF. V and J are TRBV6-6 and TRBJ2-1, with 8 positions matching TRBD1. Germline V lookup: CDR1 MNHNY, CDR2 SVGAGI (reference sequence). V lost 8 bases and J lost 5; bases outside the gene matches: 5. This CDR3 is built from 13 residues.

V usage is TRBV14 and J usage is TRBJ1-1, with unresolved D. The CDR3 runs to 15 residues. The germline V gene encodes CDR1 SGHDN and CDR2 FVKESK. Trimming pared 1 base from V and 2 bases from J, leaving 11 bases between. The CDR3 DNA sequence: TGTGCCAGCAGCCAAGGTGCAGGTCGTAACACTGAAGCTTTCTTT. Protein sequence: CASSQGAGRNTEAFF.

This clonotype was detected a few times. The chain is built from TRBV7-9 and TRBJ1-5; possibly TRBD1 for D (6 bases). The V gene lost 5 bases and the J gene lost 6 bases, with 14 bases spanning the gap. The CDR3 spans 14 residues. CDR1 SEHNR and CDR2 FQNEAQ come from the germline V gene (reference sequence). The DNA for the CDR3 is TGTGCCAGCAGCCCAGGCGGGGGCAGTCAGCCCCAGCATTTT. The encoded protein is CASSPGGGSQPQHF.

The rearrangement joins TRBV28 to TRBJ2-1; possibly TRBD1 or TRBD2 for D (6 bases each). CDR1 is MDHEN and CDR2 is SYDVKM in the germline V gene. The V end was cut by 6 bases, the J end by 5 bases, with 20 bases between. The length of the CDR3 is 16 residues. DNA for the CDR3: TGTGCCAGCAGACCCCTGCGGGACAAATCCGACAATGAGCAGTTCTTC. Protein sequence: CASRPLRDKSDNEQFF.

A word on this clonotype: This could be a read error, since a much larger clone is one nucleotide away. Here the CDR3 DNA reads TGTGTCAGCAGTTTTATGTGGAATGAGCAGTTCTTC. Its translation is CVSSFMWNEQFF. The gene calls are TRBV28 and TRBJ2-1, with D unclear. The CDR3 runs to 12 residues. The germline CDR1 and CDR2 sequences are MDHEN and SYDVKM.

The chain carries TRBV20-1 and TRBJ2-2, with D perhaps TRBD2 (5 bases). The length of the CDR3 is 11 residues. V gave up 6 bases and J gave up 6 bases, with 8 bases separating them. In germline, CDR1 is DFQATT, CDR2 SNEGSKA (reference sequence). The CDR3 protein is CSAPRAGELFF. The CDR3 DNA reads as TGCAGTGCCCCGAGGGCCGGGGAGCTGTTTTTT.

CDR3 amino acids: CSADEGGYTGELFF. CDR3 nucleotide sequence: TGCAGCGCTGACGAGGGGGGGTACACCGGGGAGCTGTTTTTT. V usage is TRBV29-1 and J usage is TRBJ2-2; D is perhaps TRBD2 (7 bases). Germline values: CDR1 SQVTM, CDR2 ANQGSEA. CDR3 length equals 14 residues. V was pared by 7 bases and J by 3 bases, with 15 bases between.

This clonotype was found many times. V and J are TRBV6-6 and TRBJ1-1, with no clear D. V dropped 3 bases and J dropped 0 bases, with 11 bases sitting between them. Germline assignment: CDR1 MNHNY and CDR2 SVGAGI (reference sequence). The CDR3 has 15 amino acids. CDR3 DNA: TGTGCCAGCAGTTATGCGGCAGGATTGAACACTGAAGCTTTCTTT. Translating gives CASSYAAGLNTEAFF.

A remark on this clonotype: Its ends do not fully match the called genes, so a read error is possible. The V and J genes are TRBV7-6 and TRBJ2-4; D not resolved. The germline V gene has CDR1 SGHVS and CDR2 FNYEAQ. CDR3 length equals 15 residues. CDR3 region: CASSSSGGGENIQYF. The CDR3 DNA reads as TGTGCTAGCAGCTCGTCCGGTGGCGGTGAAAACATTCAGTACTTC.

V is TRBV6-1 and J is TRBJ2-7; 12 bases map to TRBD2. Germline lookup yields CDR1 MNHNS and CDR2 SASEGT. This CDR3 contains 14 residues. V dropped 8 bases and J dropped 2; count of bases not matched to a gene: 4. This CDR3 is CASGTSGGTYEQYV. The CDR3, as DNA: TGTGCCAGCGGAACTAGCGGGGGGACCTACGAGCAGTACGTC.

The V gene is TRBV2, the J gene TRBJ2-1; D is perhaps TRBD1 or TRBD2 (6 bases each). The CDR3 runs 15 residues. Germline CDR1 SNHLY, CDR2 FYNNEI. Trimming stripped 6 bases from V and 0 bases from J, with 12 bases between. Here the CDR3 DNA reads TGTGCCAGCAGGGAGGGGGGCAGCTCCTACAATGAGCAGTTCTTC. This translates into CASREGGSSYNEQFF.

The CDR3 DNA reads TGCGCCAGCAGCCATCCTGGACAGCTCGAGCAGTACTTC. This translates into CASSHPGQLEQYF. J is TRBJ2-7 and V is TRBV4-1, with a possible D match to TRBD1 (6 bases). Germline CDR1 and CDR2: MGHRA and YSYEKL. Trimming shortened V by 3 bases and J by 6 bases, and 12 bases separated the two germline ends. CDR3 length: 13 amino acids.

The sample holds many counts of this clonotype. The CDR3 here is CASSLESRDRGRVNTEAFF. In DNA, the CDR3 is TGTGCCAGCAGCTTAGAGAGTCGGGATCGGGGGCGGGTGAACACTGAAGCTTTCTTT. The chain recombines TRBV7-8 with TRBJ1-1; a weak D match, TRBD1 (6 bases). CDR3 length: 19 residues. The V gene lost 1 base and the J gene lost 0 bases, with 21 bases spanning the gap. CDR1 SGHVS and CDR2 FQNEAQ come from the germline V gene.